This passage covers 31 T cell receptor beta chains from one sample sequenced in a study of shared clonotypes between healthy human individuals. The table came from immunoSEQ multiplex PCR; TCRdb's copy has only in-frame clones and leaves some out. In the table there are some 2.1 million clones, about 93% of which are singletons. Naivety among CD8 cells was defined by CD45RO negativity and positive CCR7 selection, thereby excluding terminally differentiated effector memory CD45RA+ cells. Sequences were obtained from naive CD8+ T cells from PBMCs. The receptors here all came from a man between 18 and 35 years old in good health. Some clones in this sample may be carry-over from other donors' samples.

The chain is built from TRBV7-6 and TRBJ2-1; TRBD2 is a possible D gene (5 bases). Germline CDR1 is SGHVS and CDR2 is FNYEAQ. Deletions cut 1 base from V and 8 bases from J, with 18 bases between. The CDR3 totals 16 residues. This CDR3 is CASSLGRARLVDEQFF. CDR3 in DNA: TGTGCCAGCAGCTTAGGGCGGGCCCGGCTTGTGGATGAGCAGTTCTTC.

The chain has TRBV11-2 and TRBJ2-1; 14 nucleotides agree with TRBD2. V lost 7 bases, J lost 8 bases, and 16 bases stayed unmatched. Germline values: CDR1 SGHAT, CDR2 FQNNGV. The length of the CDR3 is 18 residues. DNA of the CDR3: TGTGCCAGCATCGGGTGGGTGACTAGCGGGAGGGCCAGGGATGAGCAGTTCTTC. Protein: CASIGWVTSGRARDEQFF.

This rearrangement joins TRBV27 to TRBJ2-5; no reliable D call. The J call may be wrong; the DNA end is better matched by TRBJ2-7. Germline-derived CDR1 and CDR2 are MNHEY and SMNVEV (reference sequence). This CDR3 is built from 11 residues. In nucleotides, the CDR3 is TGTGCCAGCAGTCGTGGGGACGAGCAGTACTTC. Translated: CASSRGDEQYF.

This rearrangement joins TRBV5-4 to TRBJ1-2; D is undetermined. Trimming stripped 5 bases from V and 4 bases from J, with 9 bases between. The CDR3 has 12 amino acids. Germline V gene data show CDR1 as SGHNT and CDR2 as YYREEE (reference sequence). CDR3 sequence: CASSDIAYGYTF. The CDR3 DNA sequence: TGTGCCAGCAGTGACATCGCCTATGGCTACACCTTC. Based on the CDR3 plus reference TRBV5-4 and TRBJ1-2, the full variable domain is ETGVTQSPTHLIKTRGQQVTLRCSSQSGHNTVSWYQQALGQGPQFIFQYYREEENGRGNFPPRFSGLQFPNYSSELNVNALELDDSALYLCASSDIAYGYTFGSGTRLTVV.

The table lists this clone with a count of one. The genes are TRBV28 and TRBJ2-5, with 9 bases aligning to TRBD1. Germline assignment: CDR1 MDHEN and CDR2 SYDVKM. The V and J ends lost 4 bases and 5 bases, in that order; junction bases with no gene match: 8. The CDR3 is 15 amino acids. The CDR3 DNA reads as TGTGCCAGCAGTTACGGACAGGGGAATTCGGAGACCCAGTACTTC. This translates into CASSYGQGNSETQYF.

The chain uses TRBV15 and TRBJ2-2; weak D call: TRBD1 (7 bases). Trimming removed 5 bases at V and 5 bases at J, with 15 bases between. The CDR3 spans 15 residues. Germline CDR1 LNHNV, CDR2 YYDKDF (reference sequence). CDR3: CATSRRQGGTGELFF. In nucleotides, the CDR3 is TGTGCCACCAGCCGACGACAGGGAGGAACCGGGGAGCTGTTTTTT.

The chain has TRBV28 and TRBJ2-7; 9 bases match TRBD1. With 6 bases clipped from V and 2 bases from J, the junction kept 8 bases outside the gene matches. The CDR3 consists of 15 residues. The germline gives CDR1 MDHEN, CDR2 SYDVKM. CDR3 loop: CASSPGQGLPYEQYF. CDR3 sequence (DNA): TGTGCCAGCAGCCCCGGACAGGGGCTCCCCTACGAGCAGTACTTC.

The chain uses TRBV29-1 and TRBJ1-1; 11 nucleotides match TRBD1. The CDR3 extends over 16 amino acids. Germline-derived CDR1 and CDR2 are SQVTM and ANQGSEA. The ends lost 6 bases at V and 2 bases at J; junction bases unmatched: 11. Here the CDR3 reads CSVGPGQGGHNTEAFF. CDR3 bases: TGCAGCGTCGGCCCGGGACAGGGGGGGCACAACACTGAAGCTTTCTTT.

V gene TRBV2 combines with J gene TRBJ2-5; D is undetermined. The CDR3 spans 13 residues. V dropped 6 bases and J dropped 2 bases, with 10 bases sitting between them. In germline, CDR1 is SNHLY, CDR2 FYNNEI. The CDR3 is CASRVTTQETQYF. The DNA for the CDR3 is TGTGCCAGCAGGGTGACGACTCAAGAGACCCAGTACTTC.

J is TRBJ2-3 and V is TRBV5-4; tentatively, D is TRBD2 (6 bases). Trimming left V 2 bases short and J 8 bases short, with 18 bases between. The CDR3 contains 15 residues. In germline, CDR1 is SGHNT, CDR2 YYREEE (reference sequence). CDR3 nucleotide sequence: TGTGCCAGCAGCTTAGGACTACTTAACTATGGTACGCAGTATTTT. This gives the protein CASSLGLLNYGTQYF. The variable domain in full, with the rest retrieved from reference TRBV5-4 and TRBJ2-3, is ETGVTQSPTHLIKTRGQQVTLRCSSQSGHNTVSWYQQALGQGPQFIFQYYREEENGRGNFPPRFSGLQFPNYSSELNVNALELDDSALYLCASSLGLLNYGTQYFGPGTRLTVL.

The rearrangement links TRBV5-4 to TRBJ1-1; tentatively, D is TRBD1 (5 bases). The V gene's germline CDR1 is SGHNT and CDR2 YYREEE (reference sequence). The CDR3 has 15 amino acids. The V end was cut by 2 bases, the J end by 1 base, with 12 bases between. Here the CDR3 DNA reads TGTGCCAGCAGCTTTAACGGTGGGGGGAACACTGAAGCTTTCTTT. It specifies CASSFNGGGNTEAFF.

V gene TRBV7-8 combines with J gene TRBJ1-1; D remains ambiguous. The germline V and J ends were trimmed by 5 bases and 1 base, with 11 bases remaining between them. Germline CDR1 is SGHVS and CDR2 is FQNEAQ. The CDR3 consists of 14 residues. CDR3 residues: CASSLGLSNTEAFF. The CDR3 DNA reads as TGTGCCAGCAGCCTCGGCCTATCGAACACTGAAGCTTTCTTT. Together with reference TRBV7-8 and TRBJ1-1, the CDR3 gives the full variable domain: GAGVSQSPRYKVAKRGQDVALRCDPISGHVSLFWYQQALGQGPEFLTYFQNEAQLDKSGLPSDRFFAERPEGSVSTLKIQRTQQEDSAVYLCASSLGLSNTEAFFGQGTRLTVV.

The chain's CDR3 is CAISDPGGTSAYEQYF. The CDR3 DNA reads TGTGCCATCAGTGATCCCGGCGGGACTTCGGCCTACGAGCAGTACTTC. The chain joins TRBV10-3 to TRBJ2-7; D is perhaps TRBD2 (6 bases). The CDR3 has 16 residues. Germline V CDR1 and CDR2: ENHRY, SYGVKD. Trimming shortened V by 3 bases and J by 2 bases, and 17 bases separated the two germline ends.

A word on this clone: Other DNA sequences from this sample encode an identical CDR3 as well. The V call is TRBV4-1, the J call TRBJ1-5; D gene ambiguous. Germline CDR1 reads MGHRA; CDR2 reads YSYEKL. The CDR3 extends over 14 amino acids. Trimming pared 0 bases from V and 4 bases from J, leaving 7 bases between. CDR3 nucleotide sequence: TGCGCCAGCAGCCAAGATCGGGCAAATCAGCCCCAGCATTTT. Residues: CASSQDRANQPQHF.

The chain couples TRBV9 to TRBJ1-1; D unresolved. Germline CDR1 is SGDLS and CDR2 is YYNGEE. This CDR3 is 14 amino acids long. V lost 4 bases, J lost 2 bases, and 12 bases lay in between. The CDR3 DNA reads TGTGCCAGCAGCCCACTTACACGTAACACTGAAGCTTTCTTT. It specifies CASSPLTRNTEAFF. The complete variable domain, with remaining parts taken from reference TRBV9 and TRBJ1-1, reads DSGVTQTPKHLITATGQRVTLRCSPRSGDLSVYWYQQSLDQGLQFLIQYYNGEERAKGNILERFSAQQFPDLHSELNLSSLELGDSALYFCASSPLTRNTEAFFGQGTRLTVV.

This clone came up once. The DNA of the CDR3 is TGTGCCAGCAGCGTAGCCGGGGCTAGCGGGTTGTACAATGAGCAGTTCTTC. It yields the protein CASSVAGASGLYNEQFF. The chain employs TRBV9 and TRBJ2-1, with 8 bases that match TRBD2. The V segment lost 0 bases and the J segment 4 bases; nucleotides outside the gene matches: 9. This CDR3 contains 17 residues. Per germline, CDR1 SGDLS and CDR2 YYNGEE.

Here the CDR3 reads CASSLATRNYEQYF. The CDR3 nucleotides are TGTGCCAGCAGCTTAGCGACTCGTAACTACGAGCAGTACTTC. V gene TRBV7-2 combines with J gene TRBJ2-7, with D hard to call. The CDR3 has 14 amino acids. Germline V gene sequence: CDR1 SGHTA, CDR2 FQGNSA. Trimming left V 0 bases short and J 3 bases short, with 9 bases between.

The V gene is TRBV7-3, the J gene TRBJ2-5; perhaps D is TRBD1 or TRBD2 (5 bases each). V was cut by 3 bases and J by 3 bases, with 14 bases left in between. Germline V gene lookup returns CDR1 SGHTA and CDR2 FQGTGA. The CDR3 has 15 residues. CDR3 DNA sequence: TGTGCCAGCAGCTTTGGGCTGGGGGTAGAAGAGACCCAGTACTTC. It encodes CASSFGLGVEETQYF.

The chain is built from TRBV9 and TRBJ2-7, with D tentatively TRBD2 (6 bases). V gave up 4 bases and J gave up 2 bases, with 13 bases separating them. This CDR3 is 14 amino acids long. CDR1 is SGDLS, CDR2 YYNGEE, per germline. This chain's CDR3 is CASSMREIPYEQYF. CDR3 coding DNA: TGTGCCAGCAGCATGCGGGAAATCCCCTACGAGCAGTACTTC.

This clone was seen a single time. The rearrangement links TRBV5-1 to TRBJ1-2, with 9 bases lining up with TRBD1. The CDR3 sequence is 14 residues long. Per the germline V gene, CDR1 is SGHRS and CDR2 is YFSETQ. V lost 0 bases to trimming and J lost 8 bases; unmatched junction nucleotides: 5. CDR3: CASSLEQGARGYTF. In DNA, the CDR3 is TGCGCCAGCAGCTTGGAACAGGGGGCACGGGGCTACACCTTC.

Comment on this clone: The sample holds other DNA sequences that translate to the same CDR3. The genes are TRBV11-2 and TRBJ1-4; D remains unclear. Trimming cost V 1 base and J 8 bases, with 2 bases left between them. The CDR3 is made up of 11 amino acids. Per the germline V gene, CDR1 is SGHAT and CDR2 is FQNNGV. CDR3 amino acids: CASSLGEKLFF. The CDR3 coding sequence is TGTGCCAGCAGCTTAGGCGAAAAACTGTTTTTT.

V is TRBV27 and J is TRBJ2-1; TRBD2 matches at 8 bases. The CDR3 has 13 residues. The germline gives CDR1 MNHEY, CDR2 SMNVEV (reference sequence). Losses at the gene ends were 7 bases for V and 8 bases for J; bases not matched to a gene: 7. The CDR3, as DNA: TGTGCCAGCAATATAGCGGGAAGTGATGAGCAGTTCTTC. Its protein is CASNIAGSDEQFF.

The chain carries TRBV9 and TRBJ1-2; D gene ambiguous. This CDR3 spans 14 amino acids. CDR1 is SGDLS, CDR2 YYNGEE, per germline. V lost 3 bases, J lost 0 bases, and 9 bases lay in between. The CDR3 protein is CASSGSVTNYGYTF. The DNA for the CDR3 is TGTGCCAGCAGCGGTTCAGTGACTAACTATGGCTACACCTTC.

J is TRBJ1-2 and V is TRBV28; 10 nucleotides agree with TRBD1. Losses at the gene ends were 2 bases for V and 3 bases for J; bases not matched to a gene: 9. Germline V gene sequence: CDR1 MDHEN, CDR2 SYDVKM. CDR3 length equals 17 residues. The CDR3 sequence is CASSLRTGGGSDYGYTF. The DNA for the CDR3 is TGTGCCAGCAGTTTACGGACAGGGGGAGGTTCCGACTATGGCTACACCTTC.

The gene calls are TRBV27 and TRBJ2-5, with 7 bases identical to TRBD1. This CDR3 has 16 residues. Germline CDR1 reads MNHEY; CDR2 reads SMNVEV (reference sequence). Unmatched junction bases numbered 14, after V lost 7 bases and J lost 3 bases. In DNA form, the CDR3 reads TGTGCCAGCACCCCCTTAGGGGTCAGGGGGAAAGAGACCCAGTACTTC. As protein: CASTPLGVRGKETQYF.

The genes are TRBV27 and TRBJ2-7, with D unresolved. Deletions cut 5 bases from V and 6 bases from J, with 11 bases between. There are 12 residues in the CDR3. Germline CDR1 and CDR2: MNHEY and SMNVEV (reference sequence). The CDR3 spells CASSPTLPEQYF. The CDR3 nucleotides read TGTGCCAGCAGTCCAACATTACCCGAGCAGTACTTC.

In nucleotides, the CDR3 is TGTGCCAGCAGCCGAGAACTAGCGGGAAATCGGGCCGGGGAGCTGTTTTTT. It is translated as CASSRELAGNRAGELFF. J is TRBJ2-2 and V is TRBV7-8; 10 nucleotides agree with TRBD2. The trim removed 5 bases at V and 6 bases at J, leaving 12 bases unmatched. Germline V gene sequence: CDR1 SGHVS, CDR2 FQNEAQ. CDR3 length: 17 amino acids.

V is TRBV4-1 and J is TRBJ2-1; TRBD2 agrees at 10 bases. CDR3 length: 17 residues. CDR1 and CDR2 (germline): MGHRA, YSYEKL. After removal of 2 bases from V and 6 bases from J, the junction contained 10 bases not matched to a gene. Here the CDR3 reads CASSQSGASGSANEQFF. CDR3 sequence (DNA): TGCGCCAGCAGCCAAAGCGGGGCTAGCGGGAGTGCCAATGAGCAGTTCTTC.

The rearrangement uses TRBV18 and TRBJ2-7; a weak D match, TRBD1 (6 bases). This CDR3 spans 14 amino acids. Trimming took off 3 bases at V and 2 bases at J, with 11 bases between the two ends. The germline V gene has CDR1 KGHSH and CDR2 LQKENI. The CDR3 nucleotides read TGTGCCAGCTCACCGGACAGAAAGCCCTACGAGCAGTACTTC. It is translated as CASSPDRKPYEQYF. The variable domain in full, with the rest retrieved from reference TRBV18 and TRBJ2-7, is NAGVMQNPRHLVRRRGQEARLRCSPMKGHSHVYWYRQLPEEGLKFMVYLQKENIIDESGMPKERFSAEFPKEGPSILRIQQVVRGDSAAYFCASSPDRKPYEQYFGPGTRLTVT.

Points on this clone: Different DNA sequences within this sample yield the same CDR3. The J gene is TRBJ2-7, the V gene TRBV19, with 11 positions matching TRBD2. From germline, CDR1 is LNHDA and CDR2 SQIVND (reference sequence). The CDR3 extends over 15 amino acids. V trimming: 3 bases; J trimming: 3 bases; junction bases outside the gene matches: 4. The CDR3 bases are TGTGCCAGTAGTATTACTAGCGGGAGCAGCTACGAGCAGTACTTC. It encodes CASSITSGSSYEQYF.

The chain recombines TRBV11-2 with TRBJ2-5; D is unresolved. The CDR3 is made up of 14 amino acids. V was pared by 5 bases and J by 5 bases, with 15 bases between. The V gene's germline CDR1 is SGHAT and CDR2 FQNNGV. CDR3 sequence (DNA): TGTGCCAGCAGCCCCGGTCGTTCCCAGGAGACCCAGTACTTC. Translating it yields CASSPGRSQETQYF.